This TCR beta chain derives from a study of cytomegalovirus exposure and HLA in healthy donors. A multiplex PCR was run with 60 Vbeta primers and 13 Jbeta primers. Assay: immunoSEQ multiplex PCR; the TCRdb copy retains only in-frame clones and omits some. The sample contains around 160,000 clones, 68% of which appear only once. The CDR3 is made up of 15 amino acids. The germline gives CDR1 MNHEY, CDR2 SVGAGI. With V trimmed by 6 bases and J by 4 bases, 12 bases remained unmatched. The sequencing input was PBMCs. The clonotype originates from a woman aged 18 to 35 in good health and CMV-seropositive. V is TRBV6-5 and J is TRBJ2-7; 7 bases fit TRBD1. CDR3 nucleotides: TGTGCCAGCAGCCTCATGACAGGGCCACAGTACGAGCAGTACTTC. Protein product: CASSLMTGPQYEQYF.